This is a list of T cell receptor beta chains from one sample in a study of beta chain features in type 1 diabetes. This table comes from immunoSEQ multiplex PCR, and its TCRdb copy is limited to in-frame clones, with some not included. This sample has fewer than 650,000 clones, with roughly a sixth found just once. Sequencing used naive CD4+ T cells from blood. The receptors stem from a young man in good health. The CDR3 runs from the conserved cysteine through the conserved F or W. Each record gives: V gene, J gene, D gene, clone size, CDR3 protein, CDR3 DNA. A D gene is named only where the DNA matches it firmly. The size of a clone is reported for some rows only, either as once, few or many, or as a class for expanded clones.

TRBV4-2	TRBJ2-1	TRBD2	.	CASSPIRGGRDEQFF	TGTGCCAGCAGCCCAATACGGGGCGGGAGAGATGAGCAGTTCTTC
TRBV7-2	TRBJ2-3	.	.	CASSPRGDTQYF	TGTGCCAGCAGCCCTAGAGGGGATACGCAGTATTTT
TRBV7-3	TRBJ1-2	.	few	CASSPTRRVNYGYTF	TGTGCCAGCAGCCCAACCCGAAGGGTAAACTATGGCTACACCTTC
TRBV5-1	TRBJ2-7	.	.	CASSFRQDPWEQYF	TGCGCCAGCAGCTTCCGACAGGACCCTTGGGAGCAGTACTTC
TRBV21-1	TRBJ1-5	.	few	CASSKRLLISNQPQHF	TGTGCCAGCAGCAAAAGACTTCTCATTAGCAATCAGCCCCAGCATTTT
TRBV7-8	TRBJ2-1	.	few	CASSSTLAQVTNEQFF	TGTGCCAGCAGCTCCACGCTGGCGCAAGTTACGAATGAGCAGTTCTTC
TRBV18	TRBJ1-1	.	few	CASSPRGNTEAFF	TGTGCCAGCTCACCACGTGGGAACACTGAAGCTTTCTTT
TRBV6-5	TRBJ1-6	TRBD1	few	CASSYLTGDNSPLHF	TGTGCCAGCAGTTACTTGACAGGGGATAATTCACCCCTCCACTTT
TRBV2	TRBJ2-4	.	few	CASAGPSQGAKNIQYF	TGTGCCAGCGCGGGTCCATCCCAAGGAGCCAAAAACATTCAGTACTTC
TRBV27	TRBJ1-2	.	.	CASYSQKGYTF	TGTGCCAGCTATTCACAGAAAGGCTACACCTTC
TRBV2	TRBJ2-7	.	.	CASSPVGEGEQYF	TGTGCCAGCAGCCCAGTGGGGGAAGGTGAGCAGTACTTC
TRBV7-8	TRBJ2-1	TRBD1	few	CASSLRDSNEQFF	TGTGCCAGCAGCTTGAGGGACAGCAATGAGCAGTTCTTC
TRBV30	TRBJ2-7	TRBD2	few	CAWSKGTSGGALEQYF	TGTGCCTGGAGTAAGGGGACTAGCGGGGGGGCCCTCGAGCAGTACTTC
TRBV30	TRBJ2-1	.	few	CAWTVVGGSYNEQFF	TGTGCCTGGACTGTCGTGGGGGGCTCCTACAATGAGCAGTTCTTC
TRBV7-9	TRBJ2-2	TRBD2	.	CASSPSGATGELFF	TGTGCCAGCAGCCCTAGCGGGGCGACCGGGGAGCTGTTTTTT
TRBV6-1	TRBJ2-5	TRBD2	.	CASSGGLAGYRETQYF	TGTGCCAGCAGTGGGGGACTAGCGGGGTATCGGGAGACCCAGTACTTC
TRBV29-1	TRBJ1-2	.	few	CSVGGQKNYTF	TGCAGCGTTGGAGGGCAGAAAAACTACACCTTC
TRBV30	TRBJ2-7	.	few	CAWTGGGSSYEQYF	TGTGCCTGGACGGGCGGAGGGAGTTCCTACGAGCAGTACTTC
TRBV10-3	TRBJ2-3	.	few	CAIREGTDTQYF	TGTGCCATCAGGGAGGGAACAGATACGCAGTATTTT
TRBV15	TRBJ2-3	TRBD2	few	CATSRPGTSGGGDTQYF	TGTGCCACCAGCAGGCCCGGGACTAGCGGGGGGGGAGATACGCAGTATTTT
TRBV2	TRBJ1-5	.	few	CASSESLNSNQPQHF	TGTGCCAGCAGTGAAAGTCTTAATAGCAATCAGCCCCAGCATTTT
TRBV19	TRBJ2-6	.	.	CASSIIQVPGANVLTF	TGTGCCAGTAGTATAATCCAGGTCCCTGGGGCCAACGTCCTGACTTTC